Following are 32 T cell receptor beta chains from one sample sequenced in a study of blood T cell repertoires in COVID-19. Sequencing used immunoSEQ multiplex PCR; TCRdb keeps in-frame clones, though not all of them. The sample yields 150,000 or so clones, 80% to 85% seen once. The sequencing input was PBMCs or T cells enriched from blood (not recorded which). The receptors derive from a man in his 70s who had been exposed to COVID-19.

This clone was found a few times. This chain connects TRBV7-8 to TRBJ1-1; weak D call: TRBD1 (5 bases). The CDR3 extends over 13 amino acids. V was cut by 6 bases and J by 6 bases, with 14 bases left in between. The germline CDR1 and CDR2 sequences are SGHVS and FQNEAQ. The CDR3 loop reads CASRRRGGSEAFF. The CDR3 DNA sequence: TGTGCCAGCAGGAGAAGGGGAGGGTCTGAAGCTTTCTTT.

The rearrangement uses TRBV3-1 (or the pseudogene TRBV3-2) and TRBJ2-5; weak D call: TRBD1 (6 bases). The CDR3 consists of 17 residues. Germline loops: CDR1 LGHDT, CDR2 YNNKEL (reference sequence). Deletions cut 1 base from V and 2 bases from J, with 17 bases between. Written as DNA, the CDR3 is TGTGCCAGCAGCCAAGCCCCACAGGGAGAGGGTCAAGAGACCCAGTACTTC. The encoded protein is CASSQAPQGEGQETQYF.

This clone was seen only a few times. V gene TRBV5-4 combines with J gene TRBJ1-4; D is unclear. The ends were cut back, 1 base at V and 8 bases at J, with 12 bases in the middle. CDR1 SGHNT and CDR2 YYREEE come from the germline V gene (reference sequence). The CDR3 has 14 residues. CDR3 amino acids: CASSLKTGTEKLFF. The CDR3 nucleotides read TGTGCCAGCAGCTTGAAAACGGGAACGGAAAAACTGTTTTTT.

The chain carries TRBV27 and TRBJ1-1; 7 nucleotides agree with TRBD1. Per the germline V gene, CDR1 is MNHEY and CDR2 is SMNVEV (reference sequence). The CDR3 extends over 14 amino acids. With V trimmed by 3 bases and J by 4 bases, 5 bases remained unmatched. The CDR3 here is CASSLAGGTTEAFF. The CDR3 DNA follows: TGTGCCAGCAGTTTGGCAGGGGGGACCACTGAAGCTTTCTTT.

The V gene is TRBV28, the J gene TRBJ1-3, with D perhaps TRBD1 (5 bases). The CDR3 sequence is 15 residues long. V was trimmed by 2 bases and J by 3 bases, leaving 11 bases between them. Germline V gene sequence: CDR1 MDHEN, CDR2 SYDVKM. The CDR3 region has the DNA TGTGCCAGCAGTTTAATTCAGGGAATTGGAAACACCATATATTTT. This sequence encodes CASSLIQGIGNTIYF.

The CDR3 sequence is CSVVVTAGPYGYTF. CDR3 nucleotides: TGCAGCGTTGTGGTCACGGCAGGCCCTTATGGCTACACCTTC. The V call is TRBV29-1, the J call TRBJ1-2, with D unclear. Germline V gene data show CDR1 as SQVTM and CDR2 as ANQGSEA. This CDR3 has 14 amino acids. V lost 4 bases and J lost 5, with 17 bases in between. Based on the CDR3 plus reference TRBV29-1 and TRBJ1-2, the full variable domain is SAVISQKPSRDICQRGTSLTIQCQVDSQVTMMFWYRQQPGQSLTLIATANQGSEATYESGFVIDKFPISRPNLTFSTLTVSNMSPEDSSIYLCSVVVTAGPYGYTFGSGTRLTVV.

The chain joins TRBV7-2 to TRBJ2-7; tentatively, D is TRBD1 (5 bases). Germline V gene sequence: CDR1 SGHTA, CDR2 FQGNSA. The CDR3 has 16 residues. V lost 0 bases and J 5 bases, leaving 17 bases between the germline ends. The CDR3 DNA is TGTGCCAGCAGCTTAGCGAGTGGGCAGGGTAAGCACGAGCAGTACTTC. The encoded protein is CASSLASGQGKHEQYF.

The chain links TRBV6-2 or TRBV6-3 to TRBJ1-5, with 9 bases identical to TRBD1. Germline CDR1 MNHEY, CDR2 SVGEGT. The CDR3 extends over 14 amino acids. Germline trimming cut 6 bases from V and 4 bases from J; bases unmatched to any gene: 4. The CDR3 DNA reads as TGTGCCAGCAGCAGGGACAGGGTGAATCAGCCCCAGCATTTT. It specifies CASSRDRVNQPQHF.

With respect to this clone: This sample also contains other DNA sequences that code for the same CDR3. This chain links TRBV7-2 with TRBJ1-2, with 7 bases that match TRBD1. V gave up 1 base and J gave up 3 bases; unmatched junction bases: 2. The CDR3 loop spans 14 amino acids. Germline CDR1 is SGHTA and CDR2 is FQGNSA. The CDR3 here is CASSLVQGDYGYTF. CDR3 coding DNA: TGTGCCAGCAGCTTAGTGCAGGGGGACTATGGCTACACCTTC.

The chain links TRBV5-1 to TRBJ2-2; D might be TRBD1 (5 bases). The CDR3 runs to 15 residues. V lost 0 bases and J lost 4, with 10 bases in between. Germline CDR1 is SGHRS and CDR2 is YFSETQ. The CDR3 sequence: CASSLGVRGTGELFF. The CDR3 region has the DNA TGCGCCAGCAGCTTGGGAGTAAGGGGCACCGGGGAGCTGTTTTTT.

The J gene is TRBJ2-3, the V gene TRBV19; D is possibly TRBD2 (6 bases). V was pared by 1 base and J by 4 bases, with 12 bases between. This CDR3 is 15 amino acids long. Germline-derived CDR1 and CDR2 are LNHDA and SQIVND (reference sequence). The DNA of the CDR3 is TGTGCCAGTAGTATAGCGGGAGTTAATGCAGATACGCAGTATTTT. Translated: CASSIAGVNADTQYF.

The rearrangement joins TRBV2 to TRBJ1-1; D remains ambiguous. The CDR3 is made up of 15 amino acids. The V gene lost 4 bases and the J gene lost 4 bases, with 16 bases spanning the gap. Germline V CDR1 and CDR2: SNHLY, FYNNEI. This chain's CDR3 is CASSASRPWSTEAFF. The CDR3 region has the DNA TGTGCCAGCAGTGCTTCGAGACCTTGGAGCACTGAAGCTTTCTTT.

The chain recombines TRBV14 with TRBJ1-4; the match to TRBD1 covers 9 bases. The CDR3 consists of 14 residues. Germline V CDR1 and CDR2: SGHDN, FVKESK. Trimming at V came to 4 bases and at J to 7 bases, leaving 4 bases not matched to a gene. CDR3 sequence reads: CASSPRTGVEKLFF. The CDR3 DNA reads as TGTGCCAGCAGCCCCCGGACAGGGGTTGAAAAACTGTTTTTT. The full variable domain, in which reference TRBV14 and TRBJ1-4 provide the parts outside the CDR3, is EAGVTQFPSHSVIEKGQTVTLRCDPISGHDNLYWYRRVMGKEIKFLLHFVKESKQDESGMPNNRFLAERTGGTYSTLKVQPAELEDSGVYFCASSPRTGVEKLFFGSGTQLSVL.

The chain combines TRBV4-3 with TRBJ2-2, with D perhaps matching TRBD2 (5 bases). CDR3 length equals 14 residues. Germline V gene sequence: CDR1 LGHNA, CDR2 YSLEER. The germline V and J ends were trimmed by 1 base and 5 bases, with 8 bases remaining between them. The CDR3 bases are TGCGCCAGCAGCCAAGTAGGGAGAACCGGGGAGCTGTTTTTT. This sequence encodes CASSQVGRTGELFF.

This chain joins TRBV19 and TRBJ1-2; 9 bases map to TRBD1. The CDR3 extends over 15 amino acids. Unmatched junction bases numbered 8, after V lost 5 bases and J lost 4 bases. In germline, CDR1 is LNHDA, CDR2 SQIVND (reference sequence). The CDR3 coding sequence is TGTGCCAGTAGTGGTATGGACAGGGGCATCTATGGCTACACCTTC. This codes for CASSGMDRGIYGYTF.

The gene calls are TRBV5-5 and TRBJ2-7; 11 nucleotides match TRBD1. V gave up 4 bases and J gave up 4 bases; unmatched junction bases: 7. The germline V gene has CDR1 SGHKS and CDR2 YYEKEE (reference sequence). The CDR3 extends over 15 amino acids. CDR3 in DNA: TGTGCCAGCAGCGCATCCGGGACAGGGGGTTACGAGCAGTACTTC. Translation: CASSASGTGGYEQYF.

This clone was counted a few times. V is TRBV25-1 and J is TRBJ1-2; D is unclear. The V end lost 4 bases, the J end lost 4 bases, and 10 bases lay between the germline ends. Germline V gene lookup returns CDR1 MGHDK and CDR2 SYGVNS. CDR3 length: 13 amino acids. The CDR3 region has the DNA TGTGCCAGCAGTGTCATCGGTAGCTATGGCTACACCTTC. The encoded protein is CASSVIGSYGYTF.

The chain is built from TRBV15 and TRBJ1-1; D not certain. The length of the CDR3 is 13 residues. Germline V gene lookup returns CDR1 LNHNV and CDR2 YYDKDF (reference sequence). V lost 0 bases to trimming and J lost 10 bases, with 12 bases between them. The CDR3 nucleotides read TGTGCCACCAGCAGAGATCAGGCAAGTCCAGCTTTCTTT. Amino acid sequence: CATSRDQASPAFF.

The J gene is TRBJ1-5, the V gene TRBV15; TRBD1 is a possible D gene (6 bases). The V end was cut by 1 base, the J end by 4 bases, with 8 bases between. Germline V gives CDR1 LNHNV, CDR2 YYDKDF (reference sequence). The CDR3 spans 14 residues. In DNA form, the CDR3 reads TGTGCCACCAGCAGAGGTACAGGGAATCAGCCCCAGCATTTT. Translating it yields CATSRGTGNQPQHF.

V is TRBV7-9 and J is TRBJ2-1; D unresolved. V gave up 4 bases and J gave up 6 bases, with 16 bases separating them. CDR1 is SEHNR, CDR2 FQNEAQ, per germline (reference sequence). The CDR3 is 15 amino acids. The CDR3 region has the DNA TGTGCCAGCAGCTCCCGGGTCCCACTTAGCAATGAGCAGTTCTTC. Translated, it gives CASSSRVPLSNEQFF.

This clone is a singleton in its sample. The rearrangement links TRBV19 to TRBJ1-2; TRBD1 might be the D (6 bases). The V gene's germline CDR1 is LNHDA and CDR2 SQIVND (reference sequence). V lost 6 bases and J lost 4, with 12 bases in between. The CDR3 is made up of 13 amino acids. The CDR3 is CASRADRSYGYTF. Here the CDR3 DNA reads TGTGCCAGTAGAGCCGACAGGAGCTATGGCTACACCTTC.

The chain links TRBV5-6 to TRBJ2-7, with 7 bases fitting TRBD2. The germline V gene has CDR1 SGHDT and CDR2 YYEEEE. The length of the CDR3 is 17 residues. V lost 3 bases to trimming and J lost 12 bases; unmatched junction nucleotides: 24. The CDR3 region is CASSSLRESWTSVGGYF. In DNA form, the CDR3 reads TGTGCCAGCAGCTCTCTCCGAGAGTCATGGACTAGTGTTGGTGGGTACTTC.

The chain uses TRBV28 and TRBJ1-3; 9 bases fit TRBD1. CDR3 length equals 17 residues. The germline V gene encodes CDR1 MDHEN and CDR2 SYDVKM. V dropped 4 bases and J dropped 4; count of bases not matched to a gene: 11. Here the CDR3 DNA reads TGTGCCAGCAGTTGGGGGACAGGGACTCACCGGGGAAACACCATATATTTT. This gives the protein CASSWGTGTHRGNTIYF.

This clone was detected only a few times. The rearrangement uses TRBV11-2 and TRBJ2-2; TRBD2 matches 10 bases. CDR1 and CDR2 from the germline V gene are SGHAT and FQNNGV. V dropped 4 bases and J dropped 3; count of bases not matched to a gene: 8. The CDR3 sequence is 17 residues long. In DNA, the CDR3 is TGTGCCAGCAGCTACCGAAAGCGGGAGGGTGACACCGGGGAGCTGTTTTTT. Residues: CASSYRKREGDTGELFF.

This clone came up once. The rearrangement uses TRBV5-8 and TRBJ2-7, with D possibly being TRBD1 (6 bases). Germline V lookup: CDR1 SGHTS, CDR2 YDEGEE. V lost 2 bases and J lost 7, with 19 bases in between. The CDR3 is made up of 15 amino acids. In nucleotides, the CDR3 is TGTGCCAGCAGCTTACCAGGGGTGGAGCTGAGTGAGCAGTACTTC. Encoded protein: CASSLPGVELSEQYF.

J is TRBJ1-5 and V is TRBV29-1, with a tentative D call TRBD1 (6 bases). The CDR3 is made up of 14 amino acids. Looked up from germline, CDR1 is SQVTM and CDR2 is ANQGSEA. V gave up 6 bases and J gave up 4 bases, with 16 bases separating them. CDR3 residues: CSVLPGGGNQPQHF. DNA of the CDR3: TGCAGCGTCCTCCCTGGGGGCGGGAATCAGCCCCAGCATTTT.

The CDR3 is CASSFWAGNYGYTF. The CDR3 DNA reads TGTGCCAGCAGTTTCTGGGCAGGGAACTATGGCTACACCTTC. The gene calls are TRBV27 and TRBJ1-2; weak D call: TRBD1 (5 bases). Trimming removed 3 bases at V and 2 bases at J, with 10 bases between. This CDR3 is 14 amino acids long. Germline V gives CDR1 MNHEY, CDR2 SMNVEV (reference sequence).

The chain uses TRBV7-2 and TRBJ1-1; D call uncertain. The germline V gene encodes CDR1 SGHTA and CDR2 FQGNSA. This CDR3 region has 14 residues. The V end lost 0 bases, the J end lost 8 bases, and 13 bases lay between the germline ends. In DNA form, the CDR3 reads TGTGCCAGCAGCTTAGCGTGGAGGACTTCCGAAGCTTTCTTT. This gives the protein CASSLAWRTSEAFF.

CDR3 sequence (DNA): TGTGCCAGCAGCCAACGGGGAAGCTCCTACAATGAGCAGTTCTTC. It specifies CASSQRGSSYNEQFF. V is TRBV16 and J is TRBJ2-1, with D tentatively TRBD2 (5 bases). The CDR3 is made up of 15 amino acids. Looked up from germline, CDR1 is KGHSY and CDR2 is FQNENV. V shed 2 bases and J shed 0 bases, with 8 bases lying between them.

This clone was observed a handful of times. This chain links TRBV28 with TRBJ2-1; possible D gene TRBD2, 6 bases. Deletions cut 5 bases from V and 3 bases from J, with 20 bases between. The CDR3 loop spans 17 amino acids. From germline, CDR1 is MDHEN and CDR2 SYDVKM. The CDR3 region is CASSPRRGRGIYNEQFF. CDR3 bases: TGTGCCAGCAGTCCCCGCCGAGGTCGGGGGATCTACAATGAGCAGTTCTTC.

This chain links TRBV3-1 (or the pseudogene TRBV3-2) with TRBJ2-7; no clear D gene. From germline, CDR1 is LGHDT and CDR2 YNNKEL (reference sequence). V lost 4 bases to trimming and J lost 11 bases, with 6 bases between them. This CDR3 is 9 amino acids long. This chain's CDR3 is CASSRREYF. The CDR3 DNA reads as TGTGCCAGCAGCCGTCGAGAGTACTTC.

The CDR3 reads CASSPTLAGPYEQYF. In DNA, the CDR3 is TGTGCCAGCAGCCCAACCCTGGCAGGTCCTTACGAGCAGTACTTC. The chain uses TRBV7-2 and TRBJ2-7; no reliable D call. V shed 5 bases and J shed 4 bases, with 18 bases lying between them. Germline loops: CDR1 SGHTA, CDR2 FQGNSA. This CDR3 spans 15 amino acids.